The next 5 T cell receptor beta chains were all read from a single sample in a study of PD-L1 blockade in urothelial cancer. The repertoire was sequenced with immunoSEQ multiplex PCR; TCRdb's copy has only in-frame clones and lacks some. The sample records 80,000 to 100,000 clones, around 76% being singletons. This sample comprised PBMCs, obtained around atezolizumab (anti-PD-L1) treatment. These receptors were taken from a man between 65 and 79 years old with urothelial cancer.

In its sample, this clone was seen a few times. The chain joins TRBV5-4 to TRBJ2-3; weak D call: TRBD1 (5 bases). The CDR3 sequence is 17 residues long. V was cut by 0 bases and J by 1 base, with 15 bases left in between. CDR1 is SGHNT and CDR2 is YYREEE in the germline V gene (reference sequence). CDR3 nucleotide sequence: TGTGCCAGCAGCTTGGAGTCAGGGTCGCAGGGCACAGATACGCAGTATTTT. It is translated as CASSLESGSQGTDTQYF.

This clone came up once. The chain is built from TRBV19 and TRBJ2-7; 9 nucleotides match TRBD2. CDR1 and CDR2 from the germline V gene are LNHDA and SQIVND (reference sequence). The CDR3 is 15 amino acids. The ends lost 4 bases at V and 3 bases at J; junction bases unmatched: 7. CDR3 DNA sequence: TGTGCCAGTAGTACCCTAGCGGGAACCGTCTACGAGCAGTACTTC. Protein sequence: CASSTLAGTVYEQYF. Full variable domain (rest looked up from reference TRBV19 and TRBJ2-7): DGGITQSPKYLFRKEGQNVTLSCEQNLNHDAMYWYRQDPGQGLRLIYYSQIVNDFQKGDIAEGYSVSREKKESFPLTVTSAQKNPTAFYLCASSTLAGTVYEQYFGPGTRLTVT.

The rearrangement links TRBV5-1 to TRBJ2-1; weak D call: TRBD2 (6 bases). This CDR3 is 15 amino acids long. Trimming pared 3 bases from V and 5 bases from J, leaving 15 bases between. Germline loops: CDR1 SGHRS, CDR2 YFSETQ. CDR3 residues: CASSSAVAANNEQFF. DNA of the CDR3: TGCGCCAGCAGCTCCGCCGTAGCGGCGAACAATGAGCAGTTCTTC.

The CDR3 bases are TGTGCCAGCGGGCTAGCGGGAGATCTGAATGAGCAGTTCTTC. This gives the protein CASGLAGDLNEQFF. This sequence joins TRBV6-5 and TRBJ2-1, with 10 bases matching TRBD2. V dropped 8 bases and J dropped 7; count of bases not matched to a gene: 8. This CDR3 region has 14 residues. Germline V gene sequence: CDR1 MNHEY, CDR2 SVGAGI.

The chain is built from TRBV29-1 and TRBJ2-3; weak D call: TRBD2 (6 bases). Germline CDR1 and CDR2: SQVTM and ANQGSEA. The CDR3 is 14 amino acids. The V gene lost 4 bases and the J gene lost 5 bases, with 16 bases spanning the gap. The CDR3 region is CSVGAGRQGDTQYF. CDR3 DNA: TGCAGCGTTGGCGCGGGGCGTCAGGGAGATACGCAGTATTTT.